The 32 T cell receptor beta chains given below trace back to one sample, sequenced in a study of Ad26.COV2.S vaccination and SARS-CoV-2 variants. Stated treatment: about 20 received Ad26.COV2.S at low or high dose, single or two shots; 5 received placebo; per-sample allocation not given. Vaccine and placebo recipients were sampled on day 63 after the first injection. Repertoires were generated with immunoSEQ multiplex PCR, while TCRdb's copy carries only in-frame clones and drops some. In the table there are about 440,000 clones, around 90% of which are singletons. Source: peripheral blood, taken in a trial of Ad26.COV2.S vaccine versus placebo. These receptors were collected from a person between 18 and 65 years old who received the Ad26.COV2.S COVID-19 vaccine or a placebo.

The genes are TRBV9 and TRBJ2-2; 8 nucleotides match TRBD1. Germline V CDR1 and CDR2: SGDLS, YYNGEE. The length of the CDR3 is 15 residues. V shed 6 bases and J 2 bases; nucleotides not matched to a gene: 6. The CDR3 reads CASKPGTGNTGELFF. In DNA, the CDR3 is TGTGCCAGCAAACCCGGGACAGGAAACACCGGGGAGCTGTTTTTT.

The DNA of the CDR3 is TGTGCCAGCAGTTTAGGGGGACAATTAGCCTATGGCTACACCTTC. Protein sequence: CASSLGGQLAYGYTF. The chain carries TRBV28 and TRBJ1-2; perhaps TRBD1 as D (6 bases). V was pared by 2 bases and J by 4 bases, with 14 bases between. The germline V gene has CDR1 MDHEN and CDR2 SYDVKM. The CDR3 covers 15 residues.

The chain is built from TRBV19 and TRBJ1-1; unclear D gene. CDR3 length: 11 residues. V lost 7 bases, J lost 8 bases, and 11 bases lay in between. Germline assignment: CDR1 LNHDA and CDR2 SQIVND (reference sequence). In nucleotides, the CDR3 is TGTGCCAGTAAAACCTCGGGGGAAGCTTTCTTT. Amino acid sequence: CASKTSGEAFF. The full variable domain, rest sourced from reference TRBV19 and TRBJ1-1, is DGGITQSPKYLFRKEGQNVTLSCEQNLNHDAMYWYRQDPGQGLRLIYYSQIVNDFQKGDIAEGYSVSREKKESFPLTVTSAQKNPTAFYLCASKTSGEAFFGQGTRLTVV.

This chain links TRBV6-2 or TRBV6-3 with TRBJ2-3; 7 bases align to TRBD2. Germline CDR1 reads MNHEY; CDR2 reads SVGEGT. Trimming took 0 bases from V and 4 from J; bases not matched to a gene: 10. The CDR3 spans 17 residues. As DNA, the CDR3 is TGTGCCAGCAGTTACTCCGAGGGCGGCGGGAGCGCAGATACGCAGTATTTT. It is translated as CASSYSEGGGSADTQYF.

The V gene is TRBV6-5, the J gene TRBJ1-5, with D possibly matching TRBD1 (5 bases). The CDR3 length is 15 residues. The germline V gene has CDR1 MNHEY and CDR2 SVGAGI. V was cut by 7 bases and J by 0 bases, with 13 bases left in between. The chain's CDR3 is CASTRQLYSNQPQHF. CDR3 sequence (DNA): TGTGCCAGCACCCGACAGCTCTATAGCAATCAGCCCCAGCATTTT.

The CDR3 DNA reads as TGTGCCAGCAGCTTAGGGGCACAAGAGGATTCACCCCTCCACTTT. It is translated as CASSLGAQEDSPLHF. This chain connects TRBV7-9 to TRBJ1-6, with D unclear. This CDR3 is built from 15 residues. The V gene lost 1 base and the J gene lost 8 bases, with 12 bases spanning the gap. Germline CDR1 SEHNR, CDR2 FQNEAQ (reference sequence).

The CDR3 bases are TGTGCCAGCTCACCAGGGGCTAGCGGGTACAATGAGCAGTTCTTC. It translates to CASSPGASGYNEQFF. The chain has TRBV18 and TRBJ2-1, with 8 bases matching TRBD2. With V trimmed by 2 bases and J by 4 bases, 4 bases remained unmatched. The CDR3 sequence is 15 residues long. Per the germline V gene, CDR1 is KGHSH and CDR2 is LQKENI.

As for this clone: This CDR3 is also generated by other DNA sequences in the sample. V usage is TRBV5-1 and J usage is TRBJ2-7; 7 nucleotides agree with TRBD2. There are 15 residues in the CDR3. Germline V gives CDR1 SGHRS, CDR2 YFSETQ. The junction had 7 bases not matched to a gene; V was cut back by 0 bases and J by 4 bases. CDR3 region: CASSLAGGSSYEQYF. The CDR3 coding sequence is TGCGCCAGCAGCTTGGCTGGCGGGAGTTCATACGAGCAGTACTTC.

The chain joins TRBV5-1 to TRBJ2-7, with a weak D call TRBD1 (5 bases). Germline V lookup: CDR1 SGHRS, CDR2 YFSETQ. The length of the CDR3 is 15 residues. V was clipped by 0 bases and J by 5 bases, with 15 bases between them. In DNA, the CDR3 is TGCGCCAGCAGCTTGGCGACCCAGGGTGTCGACGAGCAGTACTTC. This sequence encodes CASSLATQGVDEQYF.

Here the CDR3 reads CASSSSETGRGSYEQYF. CDR3 DNA: TGTGCCAGCAGCTCATCGGAGACAGGGAGGGGGTCCTACGAGCAGTACTTC. This chain links TRBV7-8 with TRBJ2-7; TRBD1 or TRBD2 may be the D gene (7 bases each). Germline V gives CDR1 SGHVS, CDR2 FQNEAQ. The V and J ends lost 4 bases and 1 base respectively, with 20 bases between them. The CDR3 spans 17 residues.

The CDR3 here is CASSPPDRGSGYTF. The CDR3 DNA reads as TGCGCCAGCAGCCCCCCGGACAGGGGGTCTGGCTACACCTTC. The rearrangement uses TRBV5-1 and TRBJ1-2; 10 positions agree with TRBD1. This CDR3 region has 14 residues. Per germline, CDR1 SGHRS and CDR2 YFSETQ. Trimming took 4 bases from V and 7 from J; bases not matched to a gene: 7.

V is TRBV29-1 and J is TRBJ2-5; tentative D call: TRBD2 (5 bases). Trimming left V 4 bases short and J 5 bases short, with 17 bases between. Per germline, CDR1 SQVTM and CDR2 ANQGSEA. The CDR3 runs 14 residues. The CDR3, as DNA: TGCAGCGTTGCCACCGGACTTTTGGGGGAGACCCAGTACTTC. Its translation: CSVATGLLGETQYF.

This chain uses TRBV6-5 with TRBJ2-1; TRBD2 is a possible D gene (6 bases). CDR3 length: 15 residues. Trimming took 8 bases from V and 2 from J, leaving 16 bases between them. Germline V gene lookup returns CDR1 MNHEY and CDR2 SVGAGI. CDR3 DNA sequence: TGTGCCAGCGAGTCCCTCTCTAGCGCCTACAATGAGCAGTTCTTC. The encoded protein is CASESLSSAYNEQFF.

This clone was observed a handful of times. The rearrangement joins TRBV27 to TRBJ2-2; D is perhaps TRBD1 (5 bases). Trimming pared 7 bases from V and 1 base from J, leaving 10 bases between. From germline, CDR1 is MNHEY and CDR2 SMNVEV (reference sequence). The CDR3 sequence is 14 residues long. The CDR3 is CASTSQVNTGELFF. The DNA for the CDR3 is TGTGCCAGCACTTCACAGGTGAACACCGGGGAGCTGTTTTTT.

The chain joins TRBV2 to TRBJ2-7; the match to TRBD2 covers 10 bases. CDR1 and CDR2 from the germline V gene are SNHLY and FYNNEI. CDR3 length: 19 residues. J was trimmed by 4 bases and V by 4 bases; bases with no gene match: 19. Written as DNA, the CDR3 is TGTGCCAGCAGTGCCCTTAGACTAGCGGGTTCGGGCGGCAGGTACGAGCAGTACTTC. It translates to CASSALRLAGSGGRYEQYF. Looking up the rest from reference TRBV2 and TRBJ2-7 gives the full variable domain: EPEVTQTPSHQVTQMGQEVILRCVPISNHLYFYWYRQILGQKVEFLVSFYNNEISEKSEIFDDQFSVERPDGSNFTLKIRSTKLEDSAMYFCASSALRLAGSGGRYEQYFGPGTRLTVT.

A single count supports this clone. The rearrangement uses TRBV24-1 and TRBJ1-2; no clear D. V lost 3 bases, J lost 3 bases, and 4 bases lay in between. The germline V gene has CDR1 KGHDR and CDR2 SFDVKD. The CDR3 length is 12 residues. The CDR3 protein is CATSDVDYGYTF. The CDR3 DNA reads TGTGCCACCAGTGATGTCGACTATGGCTACACCTTC.

This chain uses TRBV15 with TRBJ2-3, with D possibly being TRBD1 or TRBD2 (5 bases each). Germline assignment: CDR1 LNHNV and CDR2 YYDKDF (reference sequence). Between the trimmed V and J ends, which lost 3 bases and 1 base, there was a span of 8 bases. This CDR3 comprises 14 residues. The CDR3: CATSSQGGTDTQYF. The CDR3 bases are TGTGCCACCAGCAGTCAGGGAGGCACAGATACGCAGTATTTT.

The chain is built from TRBV7-3 and TRBJ2-3, with D possibly matching TRBD1 (6 bases). The V gene lost 3 bases and the J gene lost 2 bases, with 9 bases spanning the gap. Germline V gene lookup returns CDR1 SGHTA and CDR2 FQGTGA. The CDR3 length is 14 residues. The CDR3 spells CASSLDRTTDTQYF. CDR3 DNA sequence: TGTGCCAGCAGCTTGGACAGAACCACAGATACGCAGTATTTT. The variable domain in full, with the rest retrieved from reference TRBV7-3 and TRBJ2-3, is GAGVSQTPSNKVTEKGKYVELRCDPISGHTALYWYRQSLGQGPEFLIYFQGTGAADDSGLPNDRFFAVRPEGSVSTLKIQRTERGDSAVYLCASSLDRTTDTQYFGPGTRLTVL.

This chain links TRBV5-4 with TRBJ2-7, with 7 nucleotides matching TRBD2. The CDR3 sequence is 15 residues long. Germline V gene data show CDR1 as SGHNT and CDR2 as YYREEE (reference sequence). Trimming removed 2 bases from V and 6 bases from J; junction bases left unmatched: 11. CDR3 sequence (DNA): TGTGCCAGCAGCTTTGGTGCGGGAGAGTTTCCCGAGCAGTACTTC. Amino acid sequence: CASSFGAGEFPEQYF.

The chain employs TRBV29-1 and TRBJ2-7; no firm D call. The germline gives CDR1 SQVTM, CDR2 ANQGSEA. V lost 4 bases and J lost 0, with 7 bases in between. The CDR3 is 12 amino acids. Written as DNA, the CDR3 is TGCAGCGTTGTCAGCAGCTCCTACGAGCAGTACTTC. Protein product: CSVVSSSYEQYF.

V gene TRBV6-2 or TRBV6-3 combines with J gene TRBJ1-1, with 7 bases that match TRBD1. The CDR3 spans 17 residues. Germline CDR1 is MNHEY and CDR2 is SVGEGT. V lost 0 bases to trimming and J lost 1 base; unmatched junction nucleotides: 8. The CDR3 here is CASSYSRSGTENTEAFF. CDR3 nucleotide sequence: TGTGCCAGCAGTTACTCGAGATCCGGGACAGAGAACACTGAAGCTTTCTTT.

In this sample, this clone turned up a few times. The chain uses TRBV9 and TRBJ2-1; 8 nucleotides match TRBD1. Germline CDR1 is SGDLS and CDR2 is YYNGEE. With 0 bases clipped from V and 6 bases from J, the junction kept 5 bases outside the gene matches. This CDR3 has 15 residues. The CDR3 DNA is TGTGCCAGCAGCGTAGGGACAGGGACGGCCAATGAGCAGTTCTTC. This codes for CASSVGTGTANEQFF.

This chain connects TRBV9 to TRBJ2-7; D is perhaps TRBD1 (6 bases). The V end was cut by 0 bases, the J end by 7 bases, with 11 bases between. This CDR3 comprises 13 residues. The germline gives CDR1 SGDLS, CDR2 YYNGEE. In DNA form, the CDR3 reads TGTGCCAGCAGCGTAGATGACAGGTGGGAGCAGTACTTC. This translates into CASSVDDRWEQYF.

V is TRBV19 and J is TRBJ2-1; either TRBD1 or TRBD2 may supply D (5 bases each). V shed 8 bases and J shed 6 bases, with 11 bases lying between them. This CDR3 has 12 amino acids. CDR1 is LNHDA and CDR2 is SQIVND in the germline V gene (reference sequence). CDR3 region: CASRDRGNEQFF. In nucleotides, the CDR3 is TGTGCCAGTCGGGACCGGGGCAATGAGCAGTTCTTC.

The rearrangement links TRBV28 to TRBJ2-7; TRBD2 matches at 8 bases. The V gene's germline CDR1 is MDHEN and CDR2 SYDVKM. This CDR3 region has 12 residues. J lost 4 bases, V lost 10 bases, and 6 bases had no gene match. The CDR3 DNA reads TGTGCCACCAGCGGGAGTCGGTACGAGCAGTACTTC. This encodes CATSGSRYEQYF.

CDR3 amino acids: CASSERRFGQFF. The CDR3 DNA sequence: TGTGCCAGCAGTGAAAGGAGGTTCGGGCAGTTCTTC. The chain combines TRBV2 with TRBJ2-1; a weak D match, TRBD2 (5 bases). V dropped 2 bases and J dropped 12 bases, with 11 bases sitting between them. The CDR3 is made up of 12 amino acids. Germline CDR1 is SNHLY and CDR2 is FYNNEI.

This rearrangement joins TRBV14 to TRBJ1-6, with D unclear. V was pared by 4 bases and J by 9 bases, with 10 bases between. CDR1 and CDR2 (germline): SGHDN, FVKESK. The CDR3 contains 13 residues. Written as DNA, the CDR3 is TGTGCCAGCAGCCTACAAGGAGGTTCACCCCTCCACTTT. Residues: CASSLQGGSPLHF.

The chain has TRBV29-1 and TRBJ2-3; D not certain. Trimming took 2 bases from V and 4 from J, leaving 7 bases between them. The CDR3 sequence is 12 residues long. CDR1 is SQVTM and CDR2 is ANQGSEA in the germline V gene. The DNA of the CDR3 is TGCAGCGTTGAACCACTACCAGATACGCAGTATTTT. This encodes CSVEPLPDTQYF.

The chain combines TRBV28 with TRBJ1-4, with 7 bases fitting TRBD1. The CDR3 has 15 residues. From germline, CDR1 is MDHEN and CDR2 SYDVKM. V shed 2 bases, J shed 7 bases, and the junction held 7 bases outside the gene matches. CDR3: CASSLTQGGGEKLFF. CDR3 in DNA: TGTGCCAGCAGTTTAACCCAGGGGGGGGGTGAAAAACTGTTTTTT.

The chain has TRBV4-2 and TRBJ2-7, with D possibly being TRBD2 (5 bases). V lost 0 bases, J lost 0 bases, and 9 bases lay in between. Germline V CDR1 and CDR2: LGHNA, YNFKEQ. This CDR3 comprises 15 residues. The CDR3 reads CASSQEEGNSYEQYF. The CDR3 region has the DNA TGTGCCAGCAGCCAAGAAGAGGGTAACTCCTACGAGCAGTACTTC.

The rearrangement uses TRBV10-1 and TRBJ1-6, with D uncertain. CDR1 WNHNN and CDR2 SYGVQD come from the germline V gene (reference sequence). With 4 bases removed from V and 5 bases from J, the gap between germline ends came to 9 bases. CDR3 length: 14 residues. In nucleotides, the CDR3 is TGCGCCAGCAGTGGCAGGATTCATAATTCACCCCTCCACTTT. Protein sequence: CASSGRIHNSPLHF.

This clone was counted a few times. The V call is TRBV28, the J call TRBJ1-5, with D possibly being TRBD1 (5 bases). Germline V gene lookup returns CDR1 MDHEN and CDR2 SYDVKM. The CDR3 consists of 18 residues. The ends were cut back, 5 bases at V and 2 bases at J, with 22 bases in the middle. CDR3 loop: CASSDLAGSRFGNQPQHF. Here the CDR3 DNA reads TGTGCCAGCAGTGACCTGGCAGGGTCCCGTTTCGGCAATCAGCCCCAGCATTTT.